This TCR beta chain was profiled in a study of tumor-infiltrating lymphocytes in localized non-small cell lung cancer. Method: immunoSEQ multiplex PCR; TCRdb's copy keeps in-frame clones and lacks some. The sample lists over 10,000 clones, 75% to 85% occurring once. This CDR3 is 13 amino acids long. From germline, CDR1 is WNHNN and CDR2 SYGVQD (reference sequence). V was shortened by 1 base and J by 4 bases, with 7 bases between the two germline ends. Sequenced sample: lung tumor tissue. This chain links TRBV10-1 with TRBJ1-1, with no clear D. This clonotype originated in a human donor with non-small cell lung cancer. In DNA, the CDR3 is TGCGCCAGCAGTGAGTATGTGGGCACTGAAGCTTTCTTT. Protein product: CASSEYVGTEAFF.